These T cell receptor beta chains were read from a single sample in a study of PD-1 blockade in classical Hodgkin lymphoma. The protocol was immunoSEQ multiplex PCR, while the TCRdb copy is restricted to in-frame clones and leaves out a portion. Of roughly 40,000 clones detected, around 87% appear once; the ten largest clones hold 7% to 9.5%. The sequencing here drew on peripheral blood mononuclear cells (PBMCs), taken at baseline. The receptors shown here come from a human donor with classical Hodgkin lymphoma. CDR3s include the opening cysteine and the closing phenylalanine or tryptophan. The D gene is left open where the match is weak. Size values are once, few and many counts, or a class for expanded clones, and some rows have none.

J	size	V	D	CDR3	DNA
TRBJ2-3	-	TRBV11-2	-	CASSLAHTRSDTQYF	TGTGCCAGCAGCTTAGCCCACACAAGGTCAGATACGCAGTATTTT
TRBJ2-3	-	TRBV7-2	-	CASSFQSSTDTQYF	TGTGCCAGCAGCTTCCAATCCAGCACAGATACGCAGTATTTT
TRBJ1-6	-	TRBV21-1	-	CASSHLARAHLYNSPLHF	TGTGCCAGCAGTCACCTCGCAAGGGCCCACCTATATAATTCACCCCTCCACTTT
TRBJ1-5	few	TRBV28	-	CASSLRVRNQPQHF	TGTGCCAGCAGTCTCAGGGTACGCAATCAGCCCCAGCATTTT
TRBJ1-2	-	TRBV7-9	-	CASSAGGDYGYTF	TGTGCCAGCAGCGCGGGGGGCGACTATGGCTACACCTTC
TRBJ1-2	-	TRBV18	TRBD1	CASSLNRGRGYGYTF	TGTGCCAGCTCACTAAACAGGGGGCGCGGCTATGGCTACACCTTC
TRBJ2-6	-	TRBV10-1	-	CASIGIYRVPGANVLTF	TGCGCCAGCATCGGAATTTACAGGGTTCCTGGGGCCAACGTCCTGACTTTC
TRBJ2-5	-	TRBV7-2	-	CASSLGAGARQETQYF	TGTGCCAGCAGCTTAGGGGCGGGGGCACGTCAAGAGACCCAGTACTTC
TRBJ2-7	-	TRBV11-1	-	CASSLGQGTYEQYF	TGTGCCAGCAGCTTAGGGCAGGGGACGTACGAGCAGTACTTC
TRBJ2-5	-	TRBV9	-	CASSRGDTFETQETQYF	TGTGCCAGCAGCCGAGGGGACACATTCGAAACTCAAGAGACCCAGTACTTC
TRBJ2-7	-	TRBV7-3	-	CASSLVWGGEQYF	TGTGCCAGCAGCTTAGTATGGGGCGGGGAGCAGTACTTC
TRBJ2-7	-	TRBV2	-	CASSDFYLVNEQYF	TGTGCCAGCAGTGATTTCTACTTAGTCAACGAGCAGTACTTC
TRBJ1-2	-	TRBV10-3	TRBD1	CAISESGQGAIYGYTF	TGTGCCATCAGTGAGTCGGGACAGGGCGCAATCTATGGCTACACCTTC
TRBJ1-2	few	TRBV6-5	-	CASSPREGAGYTF	TGTGCCAGCAGCCCAAGGGAGGGTGCTGGCTACACCTTC
TRBJ1-1	-	TRBV7-2	TRBD1	CASSFPGQSMNTEAFF	TGTGCCAGCAGCTTTCCGGGACAGAGCATGAACACTGAAGCTTTCTTT
TRBJ2-4	-	TRBV5-1	TRBD1	CASSLEGQGLGENIQYF	TGCGCCAGCAGCTTGGAGGGACAGGGTCTTGGCGAAAACATTCAGTACTTC
TRBJ2-7	few	TRBV7-9	-	CASSRIAGEQYF	TGTGCCAGCAGCCGTATAGCTGGCGAGCAGTACTTC
TRBJ2-5	-	TRBV4-1	-	CASSQKELQETQYF	TGCGCCAGCAGCCAAAAGGAGCTCCAAGAGACCCAGTACTTC
TRBJ1-2	once	TRBV9	-	CASSVDSNGYTF	TGTGCCAGCAGCGTAGATAGTAATGGCTACACCTTC
TRBJ2-2	-	TRBV6-1	TRBD2	CASSDPILAGGSGELFF	TGTGCCAGCAGTGACCCTATACTAGCGGGGGGGTCAGGGGAGCTGTTTTTT
TRBJ2-5	-	TRBV5-1	TRBD2	CASNMGSGLAGVETQYF	TGCGCCAGCAACATGGGGTCCGGATTAGCGGGGGTGGAGACCCAGTACTTC
TRBJ2-7	few	TRBV27	TRBD1	CASAYNRGPYEQYF	TGTGCCAGCGCCTATAACAGGGGCCCATACGAGCAGTACTTC
TRBJ2-7	-	TRBV5-6	-	CASSARYRGGYEQYF	TGTGCCAGCAGCGCAAGATACAGGGGGGGCTACGAGCAGTACTTC